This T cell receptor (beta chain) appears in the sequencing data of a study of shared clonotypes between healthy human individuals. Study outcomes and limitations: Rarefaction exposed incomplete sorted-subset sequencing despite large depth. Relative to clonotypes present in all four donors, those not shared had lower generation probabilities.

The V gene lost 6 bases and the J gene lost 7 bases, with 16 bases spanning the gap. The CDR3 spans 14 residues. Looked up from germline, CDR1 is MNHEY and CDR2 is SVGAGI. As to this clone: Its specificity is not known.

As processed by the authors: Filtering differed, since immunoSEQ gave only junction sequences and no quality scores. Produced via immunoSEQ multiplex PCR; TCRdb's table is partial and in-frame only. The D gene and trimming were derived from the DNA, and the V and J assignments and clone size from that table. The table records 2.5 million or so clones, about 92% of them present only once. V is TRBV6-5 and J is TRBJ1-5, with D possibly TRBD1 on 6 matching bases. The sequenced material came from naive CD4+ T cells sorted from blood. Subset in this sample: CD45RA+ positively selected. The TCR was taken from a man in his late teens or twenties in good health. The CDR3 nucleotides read TGTGCCAGCAGCGACGGGGGCGCGGGACAGCCCCAGCATTTT. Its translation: CASSDGGAGQPQHF.